Each of the 31 T cell receptor beta chains below was sequenced from the same sample in a study of neoadjuvant anti-PD-1 for oral cavity cancer. Profiling relied on immunoSEQ multiplex PCR, and the TCRdb table lists in-frame clones only, not all of them. Found here are roughly 14,000 clones, around 70% of them singletons; the top ten hold around 3%. Sample time point: after neoadjuvant nivolumab, at surgical resection. The material was PBMCs, obtained after nivolumab (anti-PD-1) treatment. These TCRs come from a person between 40 and 85 years old with oral cavity squamous cell carcinoma.

The sample holds one count of this clone. V is TRBV28 and J is TRBJ2-7; TRBD2 aligns across 11 bases. Germline trimming cut 4 bases from V and 4 bases from J; bases unmatched to any gene: 12. CDR3 length: 17 residues. CDR1 is MDHEN and CDR2 is SYDVKM in the germline V gene. The CDR3 spells CASSSDLLAGVMYEQYF. CDR3 DNA sequence: TGTGCCAGCAGTTCTGACCTACTAGCGGGAGTCATGTACGAGCAGTACTTC.

The chain couples TRBV2 to TRBJ1-5; D is undetermined. In germline, CDR1 is SNHLY, CDR2 FYNNEI. The CDR3 is 15 amino acids. Trimming pared 5 bases from V and 3 bases from J, leaving 14 bases between. This CDR3 is CASSIGRAPNQPQHF. CDR3 coding DNA: TGTGCCAGCAGTATAGGTCGGGCTCCCAATCAGCCCCAGCATTTT.

CDR3 protein: CASSRMGQLNTEAFF. In nucleotides, the CDR3 is TGTGCCAGCAGCAGAATGGGACAGCTGAACACTGAAGCTTTCTTT. The chain couples TRBV7-6 to TRBJ1-1; 7 bases match TRBD1. The V and J ends lost 5 bases and 0 bases, in that order; junction bases with no gene match: 6. Germline CDR1 is SGHVS and CDR2 is FNYEAQ. This CDR3 contains 15 residues.

The sample holds one count of this clone. The genes are TRBV7-8 and TRBJ1-4, with 8 positions matching TRBD1. Germline V lookup: CDR1 SGHVS, CDR2 FQNEAQ. Trimming at V came to 5 bases and at J to 3 bases, leaving 5 bases not matched to a gene. The CDR3 contains 15 residues. CDR3 nucleotide sequence: TGTGCCAGCAGCCGTCAGGGGGCGGCTAATGAAAAACTGTTTTTT. Amino acids: CASSRQGAANEKLFF.

V usage is TRBV6-6 and J usage is TRBJ2-7; 7 bases match TRBD2. With 5 bases clipped from V and 2 bases from J, the junction kept 3 bases outside the gene matches. This CDR3 has 13 amino acids. CDR1 MNHNY and CDR2 SVGAGI come from the germline V gene (reference sequence). CDR3 nucleotide sequence: TGTGCCAGCAGTCCCGGGACTACCTACGAGCAGTACTTC. Protein: CASSPGTTYEQYF.

This clone was observed a few times. This rearrangement joins TRBV2 to TRBJ1-5; no definite D call. CDR1 is SNHLY, CDR2 FYNNEI, per germline. V lost 8 bases to trimming and J lost 7 bases, with 18 bases between them. This CDR3 is built from 14 residues. The CDR3 loop is CASGQGLPGQPQHF. In DNA form, the CDR3 reads TGTGCCAGCGGTCAAGGACTTCCTGGGCAGCCCCAGCATTTT.

V is TRBV18 and J is TRBJ2-2; D call uncertain. With 2 bases removed from V and 6 bases from J, the gap between germline ends came to 19 bases. CDR1 is KGHSH and CDR2 is LQKENI in the germline V gene. The CDR3 loop spans 17 amino acids. The CDR3 loop reads CASSPLALGGPAGELFF. The CDR3 coding sequence is TGTGCCAGCTCACCATTGGCGTTGGGCGGCCCCGCCGGGGAGCTGTTTTTT.

This clone has a single count. The chain recombines TRBV11-2 with TRBJ2-5; D gene ambiguous. The V and J ends lost 4 bases and 1 base respectively, with 1 base between them. Per the germline V gene, CDR1 is SGHAT and CDR2 is FQNNGV. The CDR3 runs to 11 residues. CDR3 bases: TGTGCCAGCAGCTCCCAAGAGACCCAGTACTTC. Protein sequence: CASSSQETQYF.

This clone has more than one count but fewer than ten. The CDR3 here is CASSGSSGREKLFF. In DNA, the CDR3 is TGTGCCAGCAGTGGGTCTAGTGGACGGGAAAAACTGTTTTTT. This sequence joins TRBV6-5 and TRBJ1-4; no clear D. CDR3 length equals 14 residues. V was shortened by 5 bases and J by 8 bases, with 15 bases between the two germline ends. Germline assignment: CDR1 MNHEY and CDR2 SVGAGI.

The chain joins TRBV6-1 to TRBJ2-6; D is unresolved. This CDR3 contains 15 residues. The V gene lost 4 bases and the J gene lost 3 bases, with 10 bases spanning the gap. Germline CDR1 and CDR2: MNHNS and SASEGT. The chain's CDR3 is CASSGHQSGANVLTF. In DNA, the CDR3 is TGTGCCAGCAGTGGACATCAGAGTGGGGCCAACGTCCTGACTTTC.

This sequence joins TRBV9 and TRBJ2-7, with a possible D match to TRBD1 (6 bases). Trimming pared 3 bases from V and 2 bases from J, leaving 12 bases between. The CDR3 totals 14 residues. Germline V gene sequence: CDR1 SGDLS, CDR2 YYNGEE. CDR3 in amino acids: CASSGGGSTYEQYF. The CDR3 bases are TGTGCCAGCAGCGGAGGGGGTTCCACCTACGAGCAGTACTTC.

The chain has TRBV30 and TRBJ2-7; D unresolved. In germline, CDR1 is GTSNPN, CDR2 SVGIG (reference sequence). This CDR3 has 14 residues. Trimming pared 0 bases from V and 0 bases from J, leaving 9 bases between. The CDR3 sequence is CAWSVIPSSYEQYF. CDR3 in DNA: TGTGCCTGGAGTGTTATACCTAGCTCCTACGAGCAGTACTTC.

The table lists this clone with a count of one. The chain uses TRBV6-5 and TRBJ2-1; D remains ambiguous. CDR3 length: 13 amino acids. CDR1 and CDR2 from the germline V gene are MNHEY and SVGAGI. Trimming took off 0 bases at V and 4 bases at J, with 4 bases between the two ends. This CDR3 reads CASSYSGYNEQFF. The CDR3 DNA follows: TGTGCCAGCAGTTACTCGGGGTACAATGAGCAGTTCTTC.

This CDR3 reads CASRRTSATDTQYF. DNA of the CDR3: TGTGCCAGCAGGAGGACTAGCGCTACAGATACGCAGTATTTT. The V call is TRBV7-8, the J call TRBJ2-3, with 9 bases identical to TRBD2. This CDR3 region has 14 residues. Germline V gene lookup returns CDR1 SGHVS and CDR2 FQNEAQ. After removal of 6 bases from V and 3 bases from J, the junction contained 4 bases not matched to a gene.

The chain combines TRBV29-1 with TRBJ2-2; unclear D gene. The CDR3 length is 11 residues. Germline V gene data show CDR1 as SQVTM and CDR2 as ANQGSEA. V was clipped by 6 bases and J by 1 base, with 3 bases between them. CDR3 nucleotides: TGCAGCGTCCGGAACACCGGGGAGCTGTTTTTT. Translation: CSVRNTGELFF.

V gene TRBV6-1 combines with J gene TRBJ2-3; D gene unclear. Germline lookup yields CDR1 MNHNS and CDR2 SASEGT. Trimming cost V 2 bases and J 0 bases, with 9 bases left between them. The CDR3 covers 15 residues. The CDR3 loop is CASSELTTSTDTQYF. DNA for the CDR3: TGTGCCAGCAGTGAATTAACAACTAGCACAGATACGCAGTATTTT.

The chain recombines TRBV27 with TRBJ2-1, with D possibly being TRBD1 or TRBD2 (6 bases each). With 8 bases removed from V and 0 bases from J, the gap between germline ends came to 14 bases. Germline V CDR1 and CDR2: MNHEY, SMNVEV (reference sequence). The CDR3 is 15 residues long. The CDR3 spells CASARGRSSYNEQFF. CDR3 in DNA: TGTGCCAGCGCCCGGGGGCGGTCCTCCTACAATGAGCAGTTCTTC.

This clone was counted a few times. The rearrangement uses TRBV27 and TRBJ1-3; 7 nucleotides align to TRBD1. The germline CDR1 and CDR2 sequences are MNHEY and SMNVEV (reference sequence). The CDR3 totals 18 residues. Trimming cost V 1 base and J 0 bases; bases outside gene matches: 9. The CDR3: CASSLYPQGPSSGNTIYF. As DNA, the CDR3 is TGTGCCAGCAGTTTATATCCACAGGGGCCGAGCTCTGGAAACACCATATATTTT.

The chain joins TRBV7-6 to TRBJ2-7; D is uncertain. Germline values: CDR1 SGHVS, CDR2 FNYEAQ. Deletions cut 5 bases from V and 3 bases from J, with 17 bases between. The CDR3 has 15 residues. The CDR3: CASSAAKLVGYEQYF. For the CDR3, the DNA is TGTGCCAGCAGCGCCGCAAAGTTGGTAGGCTACGAGCAGTACTTC.

This clone was counted only a few times. The V gene is TRBV29-1, the J gene TRBJ2-5; D uncertain. The germline V and J ends were trimmed by 4 bases and 1 base, with 10 bases remaining between them. From germline, CDR1 is SQVTM and CDR2 ANQGSEA. This CDR3 has 13 residues. CDR3 sequence: CSVGSQAQETQYF. The CDR3 coding sequence is TGCAGCGTTGGGTCCCAGGCCCAAGAGACCCAGTACTTC.

The chain combines TRBV6-5 with TRBJ2-7; D might be TRBD1 (6 bases). Looked up from germline, CDR1 is MNHEY and CDR2 is SVGAGI. Trimming removed 0 bases from V and 0 bases from J, with 9 bases in between. CDR3 length equals 15 residues. CDR3 sequence (DNA): TGTGCCAGCAGTTACTCCCCGACAGGCTCCTACGAGCAGTACTTC. Translating it yields CASSYSPTGSYEQYF.

The chain employs TRBV6-1 and TRBJ1-3, with no clear D. The germline gives CDR1 MNHNS, CDR2 SASEGT. The germline V and J ends were trimmed by 6 bases and 0 bases, with 6 bases remaining between them. The CDR3 runs to 13 residues. CDR3 loop: CASSQVSGNTIYF. CDR3 DNA sequence: TGTGCCAGCAGCCAAGTCTCTGGAAACACCATATATTTT.

This rearrangement joins TRBV6-5 to TRBJ1-1; weak D call: TRBD1 (5 bases). Trimming pared 6 bases from V and 0 bases from J, leaving 8 bases between. Germline V gene sequence: CDR1 MNHEY, CDR2 SVGAGI. This CDR3 has 13 amino acids. The CDR3 sequence: CASRGTMNTEAFF. CDR3 nucleotide sequence: TGTGCCAGCAGGGGGACTATGAACACTGAAGCTTTCTTT.

This chain connects TRBV14 to TRBJ2-1, with D possibly matching TRBD2 (5 bases). This CDR3 is 17 amino acids long. Germline lookup yields CDR1 SGHDN and CDR2 FVKESK. V lost 4 bases to trimming and J lost 2 bases, with 18 bases between them. Written as DNA, the CDR3 is TGTGCCAGCAGCCTCGAGCGGTATCTTAGCCCCTACAATGAGCAGTTCTTC. Translated: CASSLERYLSPYNEQFF. The variable domain in full, with the rest retrieved from reference TRBV14 and TRBJ2-1, is EAGVTQFPSHSVIEKGQTVTLRCDPISGHDNLYWYRRVMGKEIKFLLHFVKESKQDESGMPNNRFLAERTGGTYSTLKVQPAELEDSGVYFCASSLERYLSPYNEQFFGPGTRLTVL.

The chain joins TRBV11-2 to TRBJ2-3, with TRBD2 matching 12 bases. This CDR3 region has 17 residues. J gave up 11 bases and V 0 bases, and 12 bases lay outside the gene matches. CDR1 is SGHAT, CDR2 FQNNGV, per germline. The CDR3 reads CASSLEGGTSGRMGQYF. The CDR3 bases are TGTGCCAGCAGCTTAGAAGGGGGGACTAGCGGGCGAATGGGGCAGTATTTT.

The genes are TRBV6-1 and TRBJ1-2; 11 bases match TRBD1. The germline V gene encodes CDR1 MNHNS and CDR2 SASEGT. The junction had 8 bases not matched to a gene; V was cut back by 4 bases and J by 4 bases. This CDR3 spans 16 amino acids. The chain's CDR3 is CASSALRTGGGYGYTF. Here the CDR3 DNA reads TGTGCCAGCAGTGCCCTGAGGACAGGGGGCGGCTATGGCTACACCTTC.

V is TRBV7-8 and J is TRBJ2-1; TRBD2 aligns across 10 bases. Germline V lookup: CDR1 SGHVS, CDR2 FQNEAQ. The V segment lost 8 bases and the J segment 4 bases; nucleotides outside the gene matches: 11. This CDR3 is built from 16 residues. CDR3 in amino acids: CASLPSGRATYNEQFF. The CDR3 nucleotides are TGTGCCAGCCTCCCAAGCGGGAGGGCCACGTACAATGAGCAGTTCTTC. The variable domain in full, with the rest retrieved from reference TRBV7-8 and TRBJ2-1, is GAGVSQSPRYKVAKRGQDVALRCDPISGHVSLFWYQQALGQGPEFLTYFQNEAQLDKSGLPSDRFFAERPEGSVSTLKIQRTQQEDSAVYLCASLPSGRATYNEQFFGPGTRLTVL.

This chain links TRBV10-3 with TRBJ2-7, with D possibly matching TRBD2 (7 bases). CDR3 length: 15 amino acids. The V gene lost 2 bases and the J gene lost 5 bases, with 16 bases spanning the gap. CDR1 is ENHRY and CDR2 is SYGVKD in the germline V gene. The CDR3 sequence is CAISETSGGADEQYF. The CDR3 bases are TGTGCCATCAGTGAGACCTCTGGGGGGGCGGACGAGCAGTACTTC.

This rearrangement joins TRBV2 to TRBJ2-1; unclear D gene. This CDR3 has 12 residues. V gave up 6 bases and J gave up 5 bases, with 8 bases separating them. Germline assignment: CDR1 SNHLY and CDR2 FYNNEI. The CDR3, as DNA: TGTGCCAGCAGCCAGTCTAACAATGAGCAGTTCTTC. This encodes CASSQSNNEQFF.

This chain connects TRBV11-2 to TRBJ2-1; 7 nucleotides line up with TRBD2. CDR1 SGHAT and CDR2 FQNNGV come from the germline V gene. The CDR3 spans 15 residues. Germline trimming cut 5 bases from V and 1 base from J; bases unmatched to any gene: 5. CDR3 sequence reads: CASSPGLVSYNEQFF. CDR3 coding DNA: TGTGCCAGCAGCCCTGGACTAGTATCCTACAATGAGCAGTTCTTC.

This rearrangement joins TRBV6-6 to TRBJ2-1; a possible D gene is TRBD2 (7 bases). CDR1 is MNHNY and CDR2 is SVGAGI in the germline V gene (reference sequence). Trimming took off 6 bases at V and 9 bases at J, with 21 bases between the two ends. The CDR3 covers 15 residues. CDR3 nucleotides: TGTGCCAGCAGCTCCCCTAGCGGAGGAGGGGGTGAGCAGTTCTTC. Amino acids: CASSSPSGGGGEQFF.